This T cell receptor (beta chain) was recorded in a study of cytomegalovirus exposure and HLA in healthy donors. Regarding the study as a whole: In vitro experiments confirmed that a few CMV-associated chains were specific for CMV antigens. Later analysis demonstrated an association between a missense DCLRE1C variant and TCR beta V- and J-gene trimming.

Amplification used 60 Vbeta primers and 13 Jbeta primers. The table came from immunoSEQ multiplex PCR; TCRdb's copy has only in-frame clones and leaves some out. The top ten clones hold just under 3% of a sample with approximately 170,000 clones, about 59% of them seen once. Per germline, CDR1 LNHDA and CDR2 SQIVND (reference sequence). The CDR3 contains 17 residues. The ends were cut back, 6 bases at V and 2 bases at J, with 19 bases in the middle. Likely unrecorded immune exposures existed in these nominally healthy donors. On this clone itself: Its antigen is still unknown. This sample includes further DNA sequences coding for the same CDR3.

The sequence derives from a man in his forties in good health and CMV-seronegative. The material sequenced was PBMCs. The chain combines TRBV19 with TRBJ2-2; tentatively, D is TRBD2 (5 bases). CDR3 in DNA: TGTGCCAGTAGAGAGGGTATTGGACTCGCAAACACCGGGGAGCTGTTTTTT. Its protein product is CASREGIGLANTGELFF.